Listed here are 2 T cell receptor beta chains from one sample, sequenced in a study of cytomegalovirus exposure and HLA in healthy donors. PCR was performed using 60 Vbeta and 13 Jbeta primers. Sequencing used immunoSEQ multiplex PCR; TCRdb keeps in-frame clones, though not all of them. In the table there are roughly 250,000 clones, approximately 84% of which are singletons. Specimen: PBMCs. All receptors derive from a middle-aged woman in good health and CMV-seropositive.

The table lists this clone with a count of one. This chain joins TRBV18 and TRBJ2-7, with 7 bases identical to TRBD2. This CDR3 contains 13 residues. Trimming at V came to 5 bases and at J to 4 bases, leaving 5 bases not matched to a gene. Germline V CDR1 and CDR2: KGHSH, LQKENI. In nucleotides, the CDR3 is TGTGCCAGCTCAGGGGAGGGTTCTTACGAGCAGTACTTC. This sequence encodes CASSGEGSYEQYF.

The rearrangement uses TRBV9 and TRBJ2-7, with D maybe TRBD1 (6 bases). The CDR3 has 14 amino acids. Looked up from germline, CDR1 is SGDLS and CDR2 is YYNGEE. Trimming removed 0 bases at V and 10 bases at J, with 17 bases between. As DNA, the CDR3 is TGTGCCAGCAGCGTAGAAGGTGCCGGACAGAGACAGTACTTC. It specifies CASSVEGAGQRQYF. Full variable domain (remainder filled in from reference TRBV9 and TRBJ2-7): DSGVTQTPKHLITATGQRVTLRCSPRSGDLSVYWYQQSLDQGLQFLIQYYNGEERAKGNILERFSAQQFPDLHSELNLSSLELGDSALYFCASSVEGAGQRQYFGPGTRLTVT.